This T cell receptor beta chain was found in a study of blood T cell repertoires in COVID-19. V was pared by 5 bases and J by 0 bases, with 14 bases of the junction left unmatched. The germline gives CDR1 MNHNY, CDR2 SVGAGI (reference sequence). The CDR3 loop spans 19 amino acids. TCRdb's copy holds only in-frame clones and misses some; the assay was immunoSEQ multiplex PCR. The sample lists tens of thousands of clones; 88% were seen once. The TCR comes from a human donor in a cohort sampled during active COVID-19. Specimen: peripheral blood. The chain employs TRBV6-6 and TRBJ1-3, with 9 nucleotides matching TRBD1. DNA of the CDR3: TGTGCCAGCAGTCGCATCGGACAGGGGCCTTCCGGCTCTGGAAACACCATATATTTT. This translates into CASSRIGQGPSGSGNTIYF.